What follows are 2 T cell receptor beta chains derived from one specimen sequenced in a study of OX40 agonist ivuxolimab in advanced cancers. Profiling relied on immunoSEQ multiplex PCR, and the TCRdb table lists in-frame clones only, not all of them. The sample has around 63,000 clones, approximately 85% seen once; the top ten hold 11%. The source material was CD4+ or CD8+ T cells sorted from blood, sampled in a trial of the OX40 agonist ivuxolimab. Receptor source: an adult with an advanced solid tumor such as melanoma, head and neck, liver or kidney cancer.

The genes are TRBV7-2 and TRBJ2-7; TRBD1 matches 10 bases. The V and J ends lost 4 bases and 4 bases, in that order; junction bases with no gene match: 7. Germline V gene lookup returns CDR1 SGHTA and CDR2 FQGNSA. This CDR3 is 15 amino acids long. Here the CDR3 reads CASSSGRDRGYEQYF. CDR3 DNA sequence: TGTGCCAGCAGCTCCGGAAGGGACAGGGGTTACGAGCAGTACTTC.

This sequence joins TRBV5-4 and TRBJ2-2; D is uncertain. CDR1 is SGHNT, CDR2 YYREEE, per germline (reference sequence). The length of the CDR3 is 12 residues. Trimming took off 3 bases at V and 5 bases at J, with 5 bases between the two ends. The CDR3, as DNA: TGTGCCAGCAGCTACTTGACCGGGGAGCTGTTTTTT. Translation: CASSYLTGELFF.